This TCR beta chain was sequenced during a study of vaccination and CD4 T cells after COVID-19. Turning to the study itself: Stimuli were overlapping spike peptide pools of SARS-CoV-2 and three common cold coronaviruses (HCoV-NL63, HCoV-OC43, HCoV-229E). Regarding the study as a whole: Among reactive clones from convalescent patients, a median approximately 86% appeared only post-vaccination. Spike mono-reactive status applied to 304 of 307 vaccine-specific clones in convalescent patients.

Remarks on this clonotype: The target antigen is unknown.

This CDR3 contains 14 residues. Per germline, CDR1 SGHRS and CDR2 YFSETQ. Trimming took 1 base from V and 4 from J, leaving 11 bases between them. Sequence data for DNA of cultured CD4+ T cells were generated by the Oncomine TCR Beta short-read assay. Researchers extracted genomic DNA from CD4+ T cells that had been cultured. TCRdb called the PCR reads again in MiXCR, with one record for every CDR3 protein. Of 15,000 to 20,000 distinct CDR3 sequences listed, about 35% are singletons. The treatment denotes: approximately nine-day PBMC culture with coronavirus spike peptide pools or control peptides (ViraFEST assay).

This TCR was sampled from a human donor with COVID-19. The chain recombines TRBV5-1 with TRBJ1-1, with unresolved D. Sequenced: cultured CD4+ T cells from blood. CDR3 in amino acids: CASSLLRSGTEAFF. The CDR3 DNA follows: TGCGCCAGCAGCTTGTTAAGGTCGGGCACTGAAGCTTTCTTT.